These 9 T cell receptor beta chains came from one sample sequenced in a study of cytomegalovirus exposure and HLA in healthy donors. Researchers ran the PCR with 60 Vbeta and 13 Jbeta primers. Only in-frame clones appear in the TCRdb table, and some are missing; sequencing was by immunoSEQ multiplex PCR. The sample lists approximately 140,000 clones, 81% occurring once. The sample taken for sequencing was PBMCs. These receptors came from a woman in her 40s in good health and CMV-seropositive.

The V gene is TRBV4-1, the J gene TRBJ1-1, with TRBD1 matching over 7 bases. Germline values: CDR1 MGHRA, CDR2 YSYEKL. The trim removed 4 bases at V and 1 base at J, leaving 6 bases unmatched. The CDR3 sequence is 15 residues long. CDR3 sequence: CASSPWTGANTEAFF. DNA of the CDR3: TGCGCCAGCAGCCCATGGACAGGTGCGAACACTGAAGCTTTCTTT.

V is TRBV11-2 and J is TRBJ2-1, with 10 bases matching TRBD1. This CDR3 comprises 15 residues. From germline, CDR1 is SGHAT and CDR2 FQNNGV. V shed 5 bases and J 7 bases; nucleotides not matched to a gene: 8. The CDR3 loop reads CASSARTGGWNEQFF. For the CDR3, the DNA is TGTGCCAGCAGCGCACGGACAGGGGGTTGGAATGAGCAGTTCTTC.

V is TRBV10-1 and J is TRBJ2-7; D gene ambiguous. Germline V gives CDR1 WNHNN, CDR2 SYGVQD (reference sequence). Trimming took 4 bases from V and 0 from J, leaving 7 bases between them. This CDR3 comprises 13 residues. The CDR3, as DNA: TGCGCCAGCAGTGCTTCACACTCCTACGAGCAGTACTTC. It specifies CASSASHSYEQYF.

The genes are TRBV19 and TRBJ2-5, with TRBD2 identical over 11 bases. The CDR3 is made up of 16 amino acids. Looked up from germline, CDR1 is LNHDA and CDR2 is SQIVND (reference sequence). The J segment lost 2 bases and the V segment lost 4 bases, leaving 6 bases of the junction unmatched. For the CDR3, the DNA is TGTGCCAGTAGTACAGTAGCGGGGGGGCCACAAGAGACCCAGTACTTC. Residues: CASSTVAGGPQETQYF.

A remark on this clone: Without the conserved terminal phenylalanine or tryptophan, this CDR3 likely stems from a read error. This chain uses TRBV27 with TRBJ2-7; D is possibly TRBD1 (5 bases). The CDR3 sequence is 15 residues long. V shed 7 bases and J shed 1 base, with 17 bases lying between them. Germline V gene lookup returns CDR1 MNHEY and CDR2 SMNVEV (reference sequence). The CDR3 loop reads CASTSWQGTSYEQYL. The CDR3 bases are TGTGCCAGCACCTCGTGGCAGGGTACATCCTACGAGCAGTACCTC.

CDR3 sequence reads: CASSKRGRQLTDTQYF. Written as DNA, the CDR3 is TGTGCCAGCAGCAAACGTGGGCGACAGCTCACAGATACGCAGTATTTT. This chain links TRBV7-2 with TRBJ2-3, with D possibly being TRBD1 (5 bases). The CDR3 length is 16 residues. V was clipped by 5 bases and J by 2 bases, with 17 bases between them. Per germline, CDR1 SGHTA and CDR2 FQGNSA.

This clone was seen once. Other DNA sequences in the same sample also yield this CDR3. This chain links TRBV18 with TRBJ1-4, with TRBD1 as a possible D gene (6 bases). Trimming removed 0 bases from V and 5 bases from J, with 10 bases in between. CDR1 is KGHSH and CDR2 is LQKENI in the germline V gene. The CDR3 contains 15 residues. CDR3 in amino acids: CASSPPGQGNEKLFF. The CDR3 bases are TGTGCCAGCTCACCACCGGGGCAGGGGAATGAAAAACTGTTTTTT.

The chain employs TRBV14 and TRBJ1-1, with a weak D call TRBD1 (5 bases). The V gene's germline CDR1 is SGHDN and CDR2 FVKESK. V lost 2 bases, J lost 3 bases, and 7 bases lay in between. The CDR3 loop spans 13 amino acids. DNA of the CDR3: TGTGCCAGCAGCCAACAGGGTGACACTGAAGCTTTCTTT. Translated: CASSQQGDTEAFF.

Of note for this clone: Compared with germline, one end of the junction differs, possibly owing to a read error. The gene calls are TRBV2 and TRBJ2-3; tentatively, D is TRBD2 (6 bases). The CDR3 has 14 residues. CDR1 and CDR2 (germline): SNHLY, FYNNEI. CDR3 protein: CASNELGGGDTQYF. The CDR3 nucleotides are TGTGCCAGCAATGAACTGGGAGGAGGAGATACGCAGTATTTT.